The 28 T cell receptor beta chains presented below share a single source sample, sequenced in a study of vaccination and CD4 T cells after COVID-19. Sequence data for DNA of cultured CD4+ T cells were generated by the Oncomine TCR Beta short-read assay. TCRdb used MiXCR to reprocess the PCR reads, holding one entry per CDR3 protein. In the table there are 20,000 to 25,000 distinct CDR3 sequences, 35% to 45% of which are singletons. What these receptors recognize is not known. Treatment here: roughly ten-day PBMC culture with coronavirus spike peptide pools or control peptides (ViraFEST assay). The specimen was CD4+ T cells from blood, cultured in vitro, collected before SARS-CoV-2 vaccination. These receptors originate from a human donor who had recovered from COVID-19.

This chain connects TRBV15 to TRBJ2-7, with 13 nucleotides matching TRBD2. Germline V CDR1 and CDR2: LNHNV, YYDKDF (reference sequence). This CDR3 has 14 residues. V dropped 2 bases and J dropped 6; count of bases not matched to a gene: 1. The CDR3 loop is CATSRRTSGSEQYF. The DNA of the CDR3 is TGTGCCACCAGCAGACGGACTAGCGGGAGCGAGCAGTACTTC. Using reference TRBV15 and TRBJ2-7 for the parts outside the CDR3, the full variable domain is DAMVIQNPRYQVTQFGKPVTLSCSQTLNHNVMYWYQQKSSQAPKLLFHYYDKDFNNEADTPDNFQSRRPNTSFCFLDIRSPGLGDTAMYLCATSRRTSGSEQYFGPGTRLTVT.

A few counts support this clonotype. The CDR3 DNA is TGTGCCAGCAGCCAGCCAACAGGGGAAGGCGGCTACACCTTC. It is translated as CASSQPTGEGGYTF. The chain joins TRBV11-3 to TRBJ1-2; 7 bases are shared with TRBD1. J gave up 8 bases and V 5 bases, and 11 bases lay outside the gene matches. CDR3 length: 14 residues. Germline CDR1 reads SGHNT; CDR2 reads YENEEA.

CDR3 region: CASSREPVRDPGYTF. CDR3 coding DNA: TGTGCCAGTAGTAGGGAACCGGTGAGGGACCCTGGCTACACCTTC. The chain links TRBV19 to TRBJ1-2, with D maybe TRBD1 (5 bases). The CDR3 is 15 residues long. The V end lost 4 bases, the J end lost 7 bases, and 19 bases lay between the germline ends. Germline lookup yields CDR1 LNHDA and CDR2 SQIVND (reference sequence).

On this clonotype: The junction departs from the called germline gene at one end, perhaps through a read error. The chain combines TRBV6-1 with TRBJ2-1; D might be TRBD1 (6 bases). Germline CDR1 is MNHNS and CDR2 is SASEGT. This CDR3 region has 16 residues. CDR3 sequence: CASRGGPVMVRNEQFF. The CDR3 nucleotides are TGTGCGAGCAGGGGCGGTCCCGTCATGGTTCGGAATGAGCAGTTCTTC.

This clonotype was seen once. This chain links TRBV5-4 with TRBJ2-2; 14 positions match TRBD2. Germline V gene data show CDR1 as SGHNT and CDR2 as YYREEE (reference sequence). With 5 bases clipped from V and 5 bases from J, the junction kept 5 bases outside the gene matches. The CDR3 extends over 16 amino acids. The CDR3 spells CASSKGLAGDTGELFF. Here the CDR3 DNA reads TGTGCCAGCAGTAAGGGACTAGCGGGAGATACCGGGGAGCTGTTTTTT.

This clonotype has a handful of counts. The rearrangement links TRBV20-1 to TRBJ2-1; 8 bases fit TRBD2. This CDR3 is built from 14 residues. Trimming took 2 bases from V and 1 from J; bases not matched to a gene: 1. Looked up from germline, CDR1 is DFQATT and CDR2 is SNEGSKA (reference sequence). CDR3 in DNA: TGCAGTGCTAGACGGGGGGGATCCTACAATGAGCAGTTCTTC. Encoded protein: CSARRGGSYNEQFF.

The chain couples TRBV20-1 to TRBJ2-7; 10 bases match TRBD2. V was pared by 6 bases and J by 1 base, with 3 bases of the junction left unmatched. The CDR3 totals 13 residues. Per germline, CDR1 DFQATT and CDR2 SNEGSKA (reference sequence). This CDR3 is CSAEAGGSYEQYF. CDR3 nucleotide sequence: TGCAGTGCCGAAGCGGGAGGGTCCTACGAGCAGTACTTC.

Written as DNA, the CDR3 is TGTGCCATCAGTGAGTCTGGCGGGTCCGTGGCCCAGTACTTC. It translates to CAISESGGSVAQYF. This chain connects TRBV10-3 to TRBJ2-5, with a possible D match to TRBD2 (5 bases). Trimming removed 0 bases from V and 9 bases from J, with 14 bases in between. Germline V lookup: CDR1 ENHRY, CDR2 SYGVKD. CDR3 size: 14 residues.

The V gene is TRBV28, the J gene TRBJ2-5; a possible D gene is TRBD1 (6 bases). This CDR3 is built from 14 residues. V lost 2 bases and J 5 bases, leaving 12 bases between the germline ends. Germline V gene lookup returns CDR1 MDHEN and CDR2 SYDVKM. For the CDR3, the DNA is TGTGCCAGCAGTTTAGTGGACAGAAGGGAGACCCAGTACTTC. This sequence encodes CASSLVDRRETQYF.

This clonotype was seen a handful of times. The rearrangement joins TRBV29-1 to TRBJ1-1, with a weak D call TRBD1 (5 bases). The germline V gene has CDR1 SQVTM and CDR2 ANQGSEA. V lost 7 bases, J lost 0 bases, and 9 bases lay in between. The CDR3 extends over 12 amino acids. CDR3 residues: CSATRVNTEAFF. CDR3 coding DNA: TGCAGCGCAACCAGGGTGAACACTGAAGCTTTCTTT.

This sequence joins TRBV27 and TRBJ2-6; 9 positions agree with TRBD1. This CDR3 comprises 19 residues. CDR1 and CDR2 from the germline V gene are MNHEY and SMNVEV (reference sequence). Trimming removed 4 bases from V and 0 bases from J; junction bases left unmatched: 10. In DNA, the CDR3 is TGTGCCAGCAGTTCGTACCGGGACAGGGTGAGCTCTGGGGCCAACGTCCTGACTTTC. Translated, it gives CASSSYRDRVSSGANVLTF.

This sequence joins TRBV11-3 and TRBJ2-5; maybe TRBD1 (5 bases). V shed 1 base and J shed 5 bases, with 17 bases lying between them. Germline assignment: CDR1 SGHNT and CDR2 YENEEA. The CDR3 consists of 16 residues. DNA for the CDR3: TGTGCCAGCAGCTTAGTTTCGATGTCCAGGGCGGAGACCCAGTACTTC. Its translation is CASSLVSMSRAETQYF.

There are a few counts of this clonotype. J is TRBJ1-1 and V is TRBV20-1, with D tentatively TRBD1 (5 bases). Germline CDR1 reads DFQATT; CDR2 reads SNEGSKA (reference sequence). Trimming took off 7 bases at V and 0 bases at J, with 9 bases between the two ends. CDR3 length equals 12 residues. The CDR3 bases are TGCAGTGGATCCAGGGTGAACACTGAAGCTTTCTTT. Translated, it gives CSGSRVNTEAFF.

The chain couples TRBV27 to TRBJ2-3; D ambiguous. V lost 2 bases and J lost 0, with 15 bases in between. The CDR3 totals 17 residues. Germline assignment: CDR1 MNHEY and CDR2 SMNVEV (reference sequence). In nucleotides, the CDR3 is TGTGCCAGCAGTTTAAAGGCAACTTGGCCTAGCACAGATACGCAGTATTTT. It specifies CASSLKATWPSTDTQYF.

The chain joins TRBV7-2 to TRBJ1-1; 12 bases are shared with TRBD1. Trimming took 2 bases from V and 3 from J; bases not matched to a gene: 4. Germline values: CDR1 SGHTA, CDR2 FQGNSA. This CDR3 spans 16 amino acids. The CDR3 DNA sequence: TGTGCCAGCAGCTTACAAGGGACAGGGGGCGACACTGAAGCTTTCTTT. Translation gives CASSLQGTGGDTEAFF.

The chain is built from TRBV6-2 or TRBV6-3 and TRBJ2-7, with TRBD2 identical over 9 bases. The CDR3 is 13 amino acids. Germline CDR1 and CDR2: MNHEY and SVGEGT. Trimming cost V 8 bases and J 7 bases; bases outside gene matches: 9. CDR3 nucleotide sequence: TGTGCCAGCCAAGGGACTAGCTATGGGGAGCAGTACTTC. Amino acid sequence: CASQGTSYGEQYF.

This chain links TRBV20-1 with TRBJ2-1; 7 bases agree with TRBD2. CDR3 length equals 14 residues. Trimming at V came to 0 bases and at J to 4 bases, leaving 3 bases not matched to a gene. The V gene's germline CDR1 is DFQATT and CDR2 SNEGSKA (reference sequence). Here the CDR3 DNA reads TGCAGTGCTAGAGAGCCTAGCGGTTACAATGAGCAGTTCTTC. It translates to CSAREPSGYNEQFF.

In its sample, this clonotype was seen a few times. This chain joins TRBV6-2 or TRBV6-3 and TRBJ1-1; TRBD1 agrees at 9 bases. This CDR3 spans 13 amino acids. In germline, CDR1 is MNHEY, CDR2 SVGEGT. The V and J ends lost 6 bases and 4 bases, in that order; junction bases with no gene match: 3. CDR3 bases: TGTGCCAGCAGAAAGACAGGGGGCACTGAAGCTTTCTTT. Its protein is CASRKTGGTEAFF.

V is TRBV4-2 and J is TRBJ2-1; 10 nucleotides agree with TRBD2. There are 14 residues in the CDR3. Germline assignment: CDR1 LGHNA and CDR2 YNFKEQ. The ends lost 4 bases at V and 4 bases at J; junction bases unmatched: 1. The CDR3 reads CASSPLAGYNEQFF. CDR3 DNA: TGTGCCAGCAGCCCACTAGCGGGGTACAATGAGCAGTTCTTC.

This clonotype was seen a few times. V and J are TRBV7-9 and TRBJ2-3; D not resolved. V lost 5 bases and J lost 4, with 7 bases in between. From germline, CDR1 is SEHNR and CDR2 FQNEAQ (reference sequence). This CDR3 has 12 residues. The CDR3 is CASSLPPDTQYF. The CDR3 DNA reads TGTGCCAGCAGCCTACCACCAGATACGCAGTATTTT.

The DNA for the CDR3 is TGTGCCAGCAGTTTAGGTGGGACTAGCGGGGGGGACCAAGAGACCCAGTACTTC. Residues: CASSLGGTSGGDQETQYF. The rearrangement joins TRBV12-3 or TRBV12-4 to TRBJ2-5; 16 bases map to TRBD2. The V gene end was trimmed by 1 base and the J gene end by 0 bases; junction bases not matched to a gene: 2. CDR3 length: 18 residues.

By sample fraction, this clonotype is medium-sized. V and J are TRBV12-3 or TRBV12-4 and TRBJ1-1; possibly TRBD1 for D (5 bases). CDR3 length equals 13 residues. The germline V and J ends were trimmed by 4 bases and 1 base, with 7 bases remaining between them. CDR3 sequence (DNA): TGTGCCAGCAGTTCTACAGGGAACACTGAAGCTTTCTTT. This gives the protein CASSSTGNTEAFF.

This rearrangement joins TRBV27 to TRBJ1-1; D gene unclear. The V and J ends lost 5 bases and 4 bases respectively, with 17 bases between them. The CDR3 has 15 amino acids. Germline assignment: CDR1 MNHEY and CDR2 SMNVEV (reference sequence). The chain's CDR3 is CASSRPGVMSTEAFF. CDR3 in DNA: TGTGCCAGCAGTCGTCCTGGGGTAATGAGCACTGAAGCTTTCTTT.

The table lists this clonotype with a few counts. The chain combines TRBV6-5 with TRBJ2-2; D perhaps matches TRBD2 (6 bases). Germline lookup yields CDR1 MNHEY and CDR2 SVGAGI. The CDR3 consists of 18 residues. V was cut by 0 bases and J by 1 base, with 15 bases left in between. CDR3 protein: CASSYSIGGSRNTGELFF. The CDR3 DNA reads TGTGCCAGCAGTTACTCGATTGGGGGGAGCCGGAACACCGGGGAGCTGTTTTTT.

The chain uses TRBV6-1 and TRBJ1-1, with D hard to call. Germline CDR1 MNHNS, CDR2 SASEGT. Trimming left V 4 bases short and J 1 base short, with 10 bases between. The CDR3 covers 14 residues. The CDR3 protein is CASSVGRRNTEAFF. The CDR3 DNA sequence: TGTGCCAGCAGTGTCGGCAGAAGGAACACTGAAGCTTTCTTT.

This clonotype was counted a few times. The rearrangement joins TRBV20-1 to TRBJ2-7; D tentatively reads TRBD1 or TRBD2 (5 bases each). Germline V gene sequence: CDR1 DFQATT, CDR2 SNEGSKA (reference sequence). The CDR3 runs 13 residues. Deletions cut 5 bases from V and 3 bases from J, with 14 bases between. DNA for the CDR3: TGCAGTGCTTCTCCGGGACGGGACTACGAGCAGTACTTC. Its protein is CSASPGRDYEQYF.

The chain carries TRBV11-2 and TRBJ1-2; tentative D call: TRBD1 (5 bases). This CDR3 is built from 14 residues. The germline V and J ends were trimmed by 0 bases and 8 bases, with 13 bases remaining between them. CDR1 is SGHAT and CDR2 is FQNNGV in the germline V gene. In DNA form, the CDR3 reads TGTGCCAGCAGCTTAGAAGGAGGGGAGAAGGGCTACACCTTC. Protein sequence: CASSLEGGEKGYTF.

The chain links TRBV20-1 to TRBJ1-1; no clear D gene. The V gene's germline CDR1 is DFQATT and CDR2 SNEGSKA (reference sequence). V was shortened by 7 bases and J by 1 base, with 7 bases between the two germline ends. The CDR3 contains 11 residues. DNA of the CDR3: TGCAGTGGAGAGACGAACACTGAAGCTTTCTTT. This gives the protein CSGETNTEAFF.